This passage covers 18 T cell receptor beta chains from one sample sequenced in a study of shared clonotypes between healthy human individuals. Data came from immunoSEQ multiplex PCR; TCRdb stores just in-frame clones and leaves some out. The sample carries about 480,000 clones, about 75% recorded once. The sample taken for sequencing was PBMCs. All receptors come from a woman in her 40s in good health. Some clones in this sample may be carry-over from other donors' samples.

This clone was found once. V gene TRBV30 combines with J gene TRBJ1-2, with D unclear. CDR1 and CDR2 (germline): GTSNPN, SVGIG (reference sequence). The CDR3 totals 15 residues. V lost 0 bases to trimming and J lost 0 bases, with 11 bases between them. The CDR3 here is CAWSVRRKTNYGYTF. CDR3 sequence (DNA): TGTGCCTGGAGTGTACGGCGAAAAACTAACTATGGCTACACCTTC.

The rearrangement uses TRBV6-6 and TRBJ2-7; TRBD1 is a possible D gene (6 bases). Between the trimmed V and J ends, which lost 10 bases and 5 bases, there was a span of 18 bases. The CDR3 loop spans 13 amino acids. Looked up from germline, CDR1 is MNHNY and CDR2 is SVGAGI (reference sequence). The CDR3 DNA is TGTGCCACCACCCCGGGACAATTCCACGAGCAGTACTTC. Amino acids: CATTPGQFHEQYF.

This clone has only a few counts. This chain joins TRBV19 and TRBJ1-4; 9 nucleotides agree with TRBD1. Trimming at V came to 4 bases and at J to 8 bases, leaving 8 bases not matched to a gene. In germline, CDR1 is LNHDA, CDR2 SQIVND (reference sequence). This CDR3 is built from 15 residues. For the CDR3, the DNA is TGTGCCAGTAGTACTCCGGGACAGGGAACCGAAAAACTGTTTTTT. The encoded protein is CASSTPGQGTEKLFF.

Worth noting for this clone: Other DNA sequences in the same sample also yield this CDR3. The genes are TRBV18 and TRBJ2-7; TRBD2 aligns across 13 bases. The V gene's germline CDR1 is KGHSH and CDR2 LQKENI. V was pared by 3 bases and J by 4 bases, with 3 bases of the junction left unmatched. The CDR3 spans 15 residues. Here the CDR3 reads CASSPRTSGSYEQYF. CDR3 coding DNA: TGTGCCAGCTCACCGCGGACTAGCGGGAGTTACGAGCAGTACTTC.

V gene TRBV5-6 combines with J gene TRBJ1-4; possibly TRBD1 for D (5 bases). Trimming stripped 6 bases from V and 0 bases from J, with 9 bases between. Per the germline V gene, CDR1 is SGHDT and CDR2 is YYEEEE. The length of the CDR3 is 14 residues. CDR3 in amino acids: CASNPGATNEKLFF. CDR3 nucleotides: TGTGCCAGCAACCCGGGGGCAACTAATGAAAAACTGTTTTTT.

The chain combines TRBV5-1 with TRBJ1-1; tentatively, D is TRBD1 (6 bases). The germline V gene has CDR1 SGHRS and CDR2 YFSETQ. This CDR3 comprises 13 residues. V lost 7 bases and J 4 bases, leaving 14 bases between the germline ends. The DNA for the CDR3 is TGCGCCAGCTCGGGGGGGCCGGGCACTGAAGCTTTCTTT. This sequence encodes CASSGGPGTEAFF.

V is TRBV18 and J is TRBJ1-2; D is perhaps TRBD1 (5 bases). Germline V gene sequence: CDR1 KGHSH, CDR2 LQKENI. Trimming shortened V by 2 bases and J by 7 bases, and 14 bases separated the two germline ends. This CDR3 has 14 amino acids. CDR3 loop: CASSPELTGGGYTF. The DNA of the CDR3 is TGTGCCAGCTCACCAGAGCTTACAGGTGGTGGCTACACCTTC.

The rearrangement uses TRBV6-6 and TRBJ1-1; D call uncertain. Trimming cost V 4 bases and J 11 bases, with 11 bases left between them. There are 11 residues in the CDR3. CDR1 is MNHNY and CDR2 is SVGAGI in the germline V gene (reference sequence). CDR3 in amino acids: CASSSTTRAFF. CDR3 nucleotide sequence: TGTGCCAGCAGTTCCACCACCAGGGCTTTCTTT.

The sample holds one count of this clone. The V and J genes are TRBV11-2 and TRBJ2-1; D perhaps matches TRBD2 (6 bases). Trimming shortened V by 2 bases and J by 6 bases, and 14 bases separated the two germline ends. This CDR3 region has 15 residues. The germline CDR1 and CDR2 sequences are SGHAT and FQNNGV. DNA for the CDR3: TGTGCCAGCAGCTTAAACCCACTAGCTAGCAATGAGCAGTTCTTC. It encodes CASSLNPLASNEQFF.

This chain joins TRBV11-2 and TRBJ2-5, with 7 bases aligning to TRBD1. Germline CDR1 and CDR2: SGHAT and FQNNGV. Trimming at V came to 7 bases and at J to 2 bases, leaving 4 bases not matched to a gene. This CDR3 is 13 amino acids long. CDR3 coding DNA: TGTGCCAGCACGGGGACAGCTCAAGAGACCCAGTACTTC. As protein: CASTGTAQETQYF.

The chain uses TRBV29-1 and TRBJ2-5; D is perhaps TRBD1 (5 bases). The CDR3 is made up of 13 amino acids. Trimming removed 5 bases at V and 7 bases at J, with 17 bases between. Per the germline V gene, CDR1 is SQVTM and CDR2 is ANQGSEA. Here the CDR3 reads CSVPLVGRGTQYF. CDR3 in DNA: TGCAGCGTTCCACTGGTCGGTAGGGGGACCCAGTACTTC.

The J gene is TRBJ2-3, the V gene TRBV15, with TRBD1 matching 10 bases. Germline V CDR1 and CDR2: LNHNV, YYDKDF (reference sequence). The trim removed 3 bases at V and 4 bases at J, leaving 4 bases unmatched. The CDR3 is 15 residues long. For the CDR3, the DNA is TGTGCCACCAGCAGCCGGGACAGGGGCGCAGATACGCAGTATTTT. It yields the protein CATSSRDRGADTQYF.

The V call is TRBV25-1, the J call TRBJ2-5, with D perhaps TRBD1 or TRBD2 (5 bases each). TRBJ2-7 matches the DNA end more closely, so the J call is doubtful. CDR3 length equals 16 residues. Germline CDR1 MGHDK, CDR2 SYGVNS. CDR3: CASSEEGASRTYEQYF. The CDR3 nucleotides read TGTGCCAGCAGTGAAGAAGGGGCTAGCAGAACCTACGAGCAGTACTTC.

The chain is built from TRBV5-4 and TRBJ2-5; the D gene is possibly TRBD1 (5 bases). This CDR3 region has 14 residues. Germline V gene sequence: CDR1 SGHNT, CDR2 YYREEE (reference sequence). Trimming removed 4 bases from V and 0 bases from J, with 10 bases in between. The CDR3 reads CASSTTEYQETQYF. The CDR3 DNA follows: TGTGCCAGCAGCACGACAGAGTACCAAGAGACCCAGTACTTC. The whole variable domain, filled in from reference TRBV5-4 and TRBJ2-5, reads ETGVTQSPTHLIKTRGQQVTLRCSSQSGHNTVSWYQQALGQGPQFIFQYYREEENGRGNFPPRFSGLQFPNYSSELNVNALELDDSALYLCASSTTEYQETQYFGPGTRLLVL.

The V call is TRBV4-2, the J call TRBJ2-1; no firm D call. Deletions cut 0 bases from V and 4 bases from J, with 13 bases between. The CDR3 loop spans 16 amino acids. Germline V gives CDR1 LGHNA, CDR2 YNFKEQ. In nucleotides, the CDR3 is TGTGCCAGCAGCCAAGATATGTCTAGTCTATACAATGAGCAGTTCTTC. Amino acid sequence: CASSQDMSSLYNEQFF.

This chain links TRBV30 with TRBJ1-2; a possible D gene is TRBD1 (6 bases). Trimming shortened V by 2 bases and J by 5 bases, and 12 bases separated the two germline ends. The CDR3 is 13 residues long. Germline V gives CDR1 GTSNPN, CDR2 SVGIG (reference sequence). CDR3: CAWSRDMGYGYTF. The CDR3 DNA reads as TGTGCCTGGAGTAGGGACATGGGGTATGGCTACACCTTC.

The chain links TRBV7-9 to TRBJ2-7; D is uncertain. The CDR3 consists of 16 residues. Germline CDR1 SEHNR, CDR2 FQNEAQ (reference sequence). The germline V and J ends were trimmed by 5 bases and 0 bases, with 17 bases remaining between them. CDR3 bases: TGTGCCAGCAGCCCCCGTGGCTCTGGAAGCTCCTACGAGCAGTACTTC. This codes for CASSPRGSGSSYEQYF.

On this clone: The same CDR3 also results from other DNA sequences found in this sample. The gene calls are TRBV10-3 and TRBJ1-2, with D maybe TRBD1 (6 bases). The CDR3 runs to 13 residues. V lost 4 bases and J lost 2, with 8 bases in between. In germline, CDR1 is ENHRY, CDR2 SYGVKD. The CDR3 spells CAISGQENYGYTF. The CDR3 region has the DNA TGTGCCATCAGTGGACAGGAAAACTATGGCTACACCTTC.